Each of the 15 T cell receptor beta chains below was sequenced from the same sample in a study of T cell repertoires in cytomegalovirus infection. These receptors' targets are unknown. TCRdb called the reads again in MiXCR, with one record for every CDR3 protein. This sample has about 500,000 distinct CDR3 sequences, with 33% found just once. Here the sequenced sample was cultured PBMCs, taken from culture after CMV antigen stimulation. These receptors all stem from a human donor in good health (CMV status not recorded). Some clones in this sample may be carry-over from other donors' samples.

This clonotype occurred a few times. In DNA, the CDR3 is TGTGCCAGCAGTCCTTATCGGGGGGATGGAAGTCAGCCCCAGCATTTT. Encoded protein: CASSPYRGDGSQPQHF. The V call is TRBV12-3 or TRBV12-4, the J call TRBJ1-5, with D tentatively TRBD1 (5 bases). Trimming removed 5 bases at V and 6 bases at J, with 20 bases between. The CDR3 spans 16 residues.

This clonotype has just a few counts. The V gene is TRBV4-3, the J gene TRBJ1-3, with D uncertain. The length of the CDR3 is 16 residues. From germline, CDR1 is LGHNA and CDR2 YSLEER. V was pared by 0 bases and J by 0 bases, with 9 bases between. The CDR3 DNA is TGCGCCAGCAGCCAAGATAAGGGTAGCTCTGGAAACACCATATATTTT. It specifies CASSQDKGSSGNTIYF.

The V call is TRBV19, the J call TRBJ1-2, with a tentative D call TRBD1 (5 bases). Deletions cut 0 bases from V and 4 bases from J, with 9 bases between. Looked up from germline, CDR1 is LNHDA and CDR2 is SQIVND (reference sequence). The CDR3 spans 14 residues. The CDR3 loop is CASSIDLGVYGYTF. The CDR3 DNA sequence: TGTGCCAGTAGTATAGATCTGGGGGTCTATGGCTACACCTTC.

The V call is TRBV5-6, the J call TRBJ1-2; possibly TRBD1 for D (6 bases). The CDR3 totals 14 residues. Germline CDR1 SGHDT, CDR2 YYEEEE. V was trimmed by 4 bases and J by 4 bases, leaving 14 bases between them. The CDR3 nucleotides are TGTGCCAGCAGCCGAAACGGACAGCCCTATGGCTACACCTTC. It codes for CASSRNGQPYGYTF.

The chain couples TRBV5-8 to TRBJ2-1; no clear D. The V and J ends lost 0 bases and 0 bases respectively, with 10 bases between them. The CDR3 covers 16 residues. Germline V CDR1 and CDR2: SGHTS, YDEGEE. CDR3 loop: CASSLEGISSYNEQFF. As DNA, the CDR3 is TGTGCCAGCAGCTTGGAGGGCATAAGCTCCTACAATGAGCAGTTCTTC. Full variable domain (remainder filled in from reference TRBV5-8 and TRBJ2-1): EAGVTQSPTHLIKTRGQQATLRCSPISGHTSVYWYQQALGLGLQFLLWYDEGEERNRGNFPPRFSGRQFPNYSSELNVNALELEDSALYLCASSLEGISSYNEQFFGPGTRLTVL.

CDR3 sequence (DNA): TGCAGTGCTAGAAAGGGGGACAGGGGGCCGGATAAGCCCCAGCATTTT. It codes for CSARKGDRGPDKPQHF. The J gene is TRBJ1-5, the V gene TRBV20-1; 12 positions agree with TRBD1. The CDR3 is 16 amino acids. Per germline, CDR1 DFQATT and CDR2 SNEGSKA (reference sequence). Germline trimming cut 2 bases from V and 8 bases from J; bases unmatched to any gene: 10.

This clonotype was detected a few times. The CDR3 loop reads CASSQDPGGRTEAFF. The CDR3 region has the DNA TGTGCCAGCAGCCAAGACCCGGGGGGCAGGACTGAAGCTTTCTTT. This chain uses TRBV3-1 with TRBJ1-1; TRBD1 might be the D (6 bases). Germline V CDR1 and CDR2: LGHDT, YNNKEL (reference sequence). This CDR3 spans 15 amino acids. The ends were cut back, 0 bases at V and 5 bases at J, with 13 bases in the middle.

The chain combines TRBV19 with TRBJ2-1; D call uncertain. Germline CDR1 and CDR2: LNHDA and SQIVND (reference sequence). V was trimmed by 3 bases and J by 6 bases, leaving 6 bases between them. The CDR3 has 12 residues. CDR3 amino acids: CASSMWGNEQFF. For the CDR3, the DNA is TGTGCCAGTAGTATGTGGGGCAATGAGCAGTTCTTC.

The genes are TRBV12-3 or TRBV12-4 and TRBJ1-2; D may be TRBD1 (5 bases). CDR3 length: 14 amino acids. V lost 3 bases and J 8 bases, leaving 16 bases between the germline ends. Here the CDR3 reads CASSFYPGQEGYTF. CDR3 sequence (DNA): TGTGCCAGCAGTTTTTATCCGGGGCAAGAAGGCTACACCTTC.

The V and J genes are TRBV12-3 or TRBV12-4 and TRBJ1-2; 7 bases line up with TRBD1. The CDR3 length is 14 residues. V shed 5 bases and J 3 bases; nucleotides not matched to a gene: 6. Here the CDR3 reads CASSPTGVHYGYTF. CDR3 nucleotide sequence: TGTGCCAGCAGTCCTACAGGGGTTCACTATGGCTACACCTTC.

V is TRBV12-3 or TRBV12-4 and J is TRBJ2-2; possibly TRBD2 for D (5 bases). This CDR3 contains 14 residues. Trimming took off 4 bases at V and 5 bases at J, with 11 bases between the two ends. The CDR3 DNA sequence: TGTGCCAGCAGTTGGGGTGGGGAGACCGGGGAGCTGTTTTTT. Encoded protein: CASSWGGETGELFF.

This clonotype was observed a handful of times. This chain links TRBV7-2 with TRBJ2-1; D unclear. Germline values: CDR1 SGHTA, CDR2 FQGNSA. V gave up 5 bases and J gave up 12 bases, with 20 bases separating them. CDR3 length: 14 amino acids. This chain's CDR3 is CASSLPPAFRGQFF. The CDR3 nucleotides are TGTGCCAGCAGCCTACCTCCTGCCTTCCGCGGGCAGTTCTTC.

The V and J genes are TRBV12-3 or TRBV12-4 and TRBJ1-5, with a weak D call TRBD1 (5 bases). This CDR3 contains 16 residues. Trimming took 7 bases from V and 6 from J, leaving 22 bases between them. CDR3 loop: CASTLARGVNAQPQHF. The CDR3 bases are TGTGCCAGCACCCTCGCGAGAGGGGTAAACGCTCAGCCCCAGCATTTT.

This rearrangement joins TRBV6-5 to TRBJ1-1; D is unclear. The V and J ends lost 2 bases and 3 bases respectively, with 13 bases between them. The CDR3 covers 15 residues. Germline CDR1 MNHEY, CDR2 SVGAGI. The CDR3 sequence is CASSYGHSLYTEAFF. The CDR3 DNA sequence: TGTGCCAGCAGTTACGGCCACAGCCTCTACACTGAAGCTTTCTTT.

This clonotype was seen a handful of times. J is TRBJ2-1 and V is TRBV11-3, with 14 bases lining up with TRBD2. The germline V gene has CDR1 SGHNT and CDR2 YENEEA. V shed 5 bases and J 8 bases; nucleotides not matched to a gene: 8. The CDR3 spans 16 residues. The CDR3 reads CASSPPGLAGGDEQFF. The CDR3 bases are TGTGCCAGCAGCCCGCCCGGACTAGCGGGAGGCGATGAGCAGTTCTTC.